The source of this T cell receptor (beta chain) is a study of graft-versus-host responses after intestinal transplantation. Looking at the study overall: Grafts that recipients had were multivisceral, liver-intestinal, or isolated intestinal transplants. The study, taken as a whole, reports: Early post-transplant falls in HvG clones accompanied the peak levels of circulating GvH clones.

Unmatched junction bases numbered 7, after V lost 5 bases and J lost 7 bases. CDR1 and CDR2 (germline): MNHEY, SVGAGI. This CDR3 is built from 15 residues. Worth noting for this clone: What it recognizes is unknown.

Sequenced by immunoSEQ multiplex PCR; TCRdb stores in-frame clones only, minus some. There are 90,000 to 150,000 clones in the sample; roughly 93% occur only once, and 0.095% to 0.15% lies in the top ten. The V gene is TRBV6-5, the J gene TRBJ2-1; 11 bases map to TRBD2. The sequence derives from a human donor who received an intestinal transplant. Sequenced material: unstimulated CD4+ T cells sorted from spleen or lymph node cells, taken before intestinal transplant. CDR3 DNA: TGTGCCAGCAGTCGACTAGCGGGGCCTTTTAATGAGCAGTTCTTC. It specifies CASSRLAGPFNEQFF.